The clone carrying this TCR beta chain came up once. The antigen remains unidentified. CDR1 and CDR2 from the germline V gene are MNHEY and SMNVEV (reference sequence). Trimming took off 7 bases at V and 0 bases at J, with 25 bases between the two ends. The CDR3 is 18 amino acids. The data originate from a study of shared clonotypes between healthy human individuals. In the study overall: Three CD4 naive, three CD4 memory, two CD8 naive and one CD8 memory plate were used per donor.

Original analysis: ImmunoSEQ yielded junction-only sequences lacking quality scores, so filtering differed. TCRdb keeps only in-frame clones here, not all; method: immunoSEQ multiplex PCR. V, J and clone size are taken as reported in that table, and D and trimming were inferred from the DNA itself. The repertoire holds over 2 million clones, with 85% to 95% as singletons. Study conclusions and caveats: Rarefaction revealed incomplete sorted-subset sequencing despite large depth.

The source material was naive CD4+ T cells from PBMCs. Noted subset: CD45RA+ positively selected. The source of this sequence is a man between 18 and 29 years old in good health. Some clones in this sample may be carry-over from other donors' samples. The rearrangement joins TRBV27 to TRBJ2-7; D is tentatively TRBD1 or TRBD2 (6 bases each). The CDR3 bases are TGTGCCAGCACCCTAACGGGGGCTAGCGTACCCCGCTCCTACGAGCAGTACTTC. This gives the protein CASTLTGASVPRSYEQYF.